This T cell receptor beta chain was profiled in a study of vaccination effects on CD4 cells after COVID-19. Across the study: Viral peptide pool expansion of antigen-specific CD4+ T cells preceded sequencing in the ViraFEST assay. Every well got two million PBMC, which were grown with about 9.9 IU/ml IL-2 and 10 ug/ml peptides. Study-level results: The study, lacking early post-infection timepoints, had few convalescent patients.

Comment on this clone: Its target is unknown.

Using immunoSEQ multiplex PCR, the repertoire was profiled, and TCRdb retains in-frame clones only, with some absent. This sample carries more than 60,000 clones, over 70% of them seen once, and the ten largest clones take roughly 2%. This CDR3 contains 15 residues. Per germline, CDR1 MNHEY and CDR2 SVGEGT. The V and J ends lost 4 bases and 3 bases, in that order; junction bases with no gene match: 5. Having been cultured for less than 13 days, the cells underwent CD4+ T cell isolation. Participants received two doses of either the BNT162b2 or mRNA-1273 vaccine. The sequence was obtained from a human donor who received a COVID-19 vaccine. The chain carries TRBV6-2 or TRBV6-3 and TRBJ2-2, with TRBD1 matching over 7 bases. The starting material was CD4+ T cells from PBMCs cultured without peptide, obtained after COVID-19 vaccination. CDR3 nucleotides: TGTGCCAGCAGTTCCCCGACAGGGTACACCGGGGAGCTGTTTTTT. Its translation is CASSSPTGYTGELFF.